The 9 T cell receptor beta chains below come from one sample, sequenced in a study of OX40 agonist ivuxolimab in advanced cancers. Libraries came from the immunoSEQ multiplex PCR assay. This immuneACCESS table, as held by TCRdb, lists in-frame sequences with V and J called but not all clones. Of the missing ones, under half trace to an unresolved V gene in checked studies; the others have no known cause. Counted in this sample were about 39,000 clones; around nine tenths of them appeared once. Roughly a fifth of the sample belongs to the ten largest clones. Sample: CD4+ or CD8+ T cells sorted from blood, taken in a trial of the OX40 agonist ivuxolimab. All receptors derive from an adult with an advanced solid tumor such as melanoma, head and neck, liver or kidney cancer.

The chain's CDR3 is CASRGTVGNQPQHF. In nucleotides, the CDR3 is TGCGCCAGCAGGGGGACAGTGGGCAATCAGCCCCAGCATTTT. V gene TRBV4-1 combines with J gene TRBJ1-5; TRBD1 aligns across 7 bases. V lost 6 bases, J lost 2 bases, and 4 bases stayed unmatched. Per the germline V gene, CDR1 is MGHRA and CDR2 is YSYEKL. The CDR3 sequence is 14 residues long.

V usage is TRBV19 and J usage is TRBJ1-1; D uncertain. This CDR3 spans 11 amino acids. CDR1 LNHDA and CDR2 SQIVND come from the germline V gene (reference sequence). Trimming removed 1 base at V and 10 bases at J, with 7 bases between. Here the CDR3 DNA reads TGTGCCAGTAGTATAGGGATTGGAGCTTTCTTT. It is translated as CASSIGIGAFF.

The CDR3 loop is CASSRSGEVGYTF. In DNA form, the CDR3 reads TGTGCCAGCAGCCGATCAGGGGAGGTAGGCTACACCTTC. V gene TRBV7-9 combines with J gene TRBJ1-2; D might be TRBD1 (6 bases). Per the germline V gene, CDR1 is SEHNR and CDR2 is FQNEAQ (reference sequence). Deletions cut 5 bases from V and 8 bases from J, with 15 bases between. The CDR3 length is 13 residues.

This clone was picked up one time. The CDR3 sequence is CASSQTGYSNQPQHF. CDR3 in DNA: TGTGCCAGCAGTCAGACAGGCTATAGCAATCAGCCCCAGCATTTT. This chain uses TRBV27 with TRBJ1-5, with D perhaps matching TRBD1 (6 bases). V shed 5 bases and J shed 0 bases, with 11 bases lying between them. The CDR3 has 15 residues. Germline lookup yields CDR1 MNHEY and CDR2 SMNVEV (reference sequence).

The chain is built from TRBV15 and TRBJ2-4; no clear D gene. This CDR3 region has 14 residues. Between the trimmed V and J ends, which lost 7 bases and 1 base, there was a span of 11 bases. Germline CDR1 LNHNV, CDR2 YYDKDF (reference sequence). The CDR3 here is CATTPDGAKNIQYF. The CDR3, as DNA: TGTGCCACCACACCGGATGGGGCCAAAAACATTCAGTACTTC.

As to this clone: An end of the junction does not agree with germline; a read error may underlie this. The V call is TRBV10-3, the J call TRBJ2-7; D unresolved. The CDR3 spans 13 residues. Germline CDR1 reads ENHRY; CDR2 reads SYGVKD. In DNA form, the CDR3 reads TGTGCCAGCAGTTACTCCTCTTATTACGAGCAGTACTTC. As protein: CASSYSSYYEQYF.

This chain links TRBV6-1 with TRBJ2-7, with TRBD1 identical over 8 bases. After removal of 10 bases from V and 7 bases from J, the junction contained 3 bases not matched to a gene. The length of the CDR3 is 10 residues. Germline V lookup: CDR1 MNHNS, CDR2 SASEGT. CDR3 region: CAIGQGEQYF. CDR3 in DNA: TGTGCCATTGGACAGGGTGAGCAGTACTTC.

This clone has only one observation. The chain links TRBV19 to TRBJ2-3; 7 positions agree with TRBD2. The V segment lost 1 base and the J segment 2 bases; nucleotides outside the gene matches: 3. Germline CDR1 reads LNHDA; CDR2 reads SQIVND (reference sequence). This CDR3 comprises 15 residues. The CDR3 sequence is CASSIGAGSTDTQYF. CDR3 DNA sequence: TGTGCCAGTAGTATAGGAGCGGGATCCACAGATACGCAGTATTTT.

The chain links TRBV2 to TRBJ1-3; tentatively, D is TRBD1 (6 bases). CDR3 length: 16 amino acids. Per the germline V gene, CDR1 is SNHLY and CDR2 is FYNNEI. V lost 1 base and J lost 3, with 13 bases in between. In DNA form, the CDR3 reads TGTGCCAGCAGTGAAGGGTGGGGGGCCGTTGGAAACACCATATATTTT. Its translation is CASSEGWGAVGNTIYF.